The 22 T cell receptor beta chains reported below all come from one sample, sequenced in a study of T cells in Graves' hyperthyroidism and ophthalmopathy. The TCR beta CDR3 regions underwent amplification using RNA transcripts as the source. In the first-round RT-PCR of the TCR CDR3, the HTBI primer set was used. From the multiplex PCR reads, TCRdb called clonotypes with MiXCR, one entry per CDR3 protein. The table lists a few hundred thousand distinct CDR3 sequences, approximately 44% of them singletons. The specimen was peripheral blood or thyroid tissue (not recorded which). The receptors shown here come from an adult woman with Graves' disease, either hyperthyroidism or ophthalmopathy (not recorded which).

V gene TRBV7-9 combines with J gene TRBJ1-1; possible D gene TRBD1, 5 bases. V was shortened by 6 bases and J by 4 bases, with 9 bases between the two germline ends. The CDR3 length is 12 residues. CDR1 and CDR2 (germline): SEHNR, FQNEAQ (reference sequence). The CDR3 spells CASRDTITEAFF. The CDR3 nucleotides read TGTGCCAGCAGGGACACCATCACTGAAGCTTTCTTT.

This chain connects TRBV7-8 to TRBJ2-5, with D unresolved. This CDR3 is built from 13 residues. Germline loops: CDR1 SGHVS, CDR2 FQNEAQ. The V end lost 1 base, the J end lost 5 bases, and 8 bases lay between the germline ends. As DNA, the CDR3 is TGTGCCAGCAGCTTAGGGGTTTCGGAGACCCAGTACTTC. It encodes CASSLGVSETQYF.

This sequence joins TRBV10-3 and TRBJ1-5, with TRBD1 matching over 10 bases. This CDR3 is 14 amino acids long. The ends lost 8 bases at V and 6 bases at J; junction bases unmatched: 7. Germline-derived CDR1 and CDR2 are ENHRY and SYGVKD. CDR3 DNA: TGTGCCATCGGGGACAGGGGATGGGGTCAGCCCCAGCATTTT. The encoded protein is CAIGDRGWGQPQHF.

The chain joins TRBV20-1 to TRBJ1-6, with 7 bases fitting TRBD1. The CDR3 spans 15 residues. Germline CDR1 and CDR2: DFQATT and SNEGSKA (reference sequence). J lost 9 bases, V lost 7 bases, and 15 bases had no gene match. CDR3 DNA: TGCAGTGTTTCCAGGGGCACAGGGGTCGGTTCACCCCTCCACTTT. Its translation: CSVSRGTGVGSPLHF.

The chain recombines TRBV11-2 with TRBJ2-7; the D gene is possibly TRBD2 (6 bases). V was clipped by 2 bases and J by 1 base, with 18 bases between them. The CDR3 runs to 17 residues. CDR1 is SGHAT and CDR2 is FQNNGV in the germline V gene. The chain's CDR3 is CASSLSSRGGGSYEQYF. CDR3 in DNA: TGTGCCAGCAGCTTATCGTCGCGGGGTGGGGGATCCTACGAGCAGTACTTC.

This rearrangement joins TRBV7-9 to TRBJ2-6; D is uncertain. The CDR3 totals 17 residues. The ends were cut back, 1 base at V and 0 bases at J, with 10 bases in the middle. Germline V gene lookup returns CDR1 SEHNR and CDR2 FQNEAQ (reference sequence). Here the CDR3 reads CASSLEVRSSGANVLTF. DNA for the CDR3: TGTGCCAGCAGCTTAGAGGTCCGATCCTCTGGGGCCAACGTCCTGACTTTC.

At least ten counts were recorded for this clonotype. The chain couples TRBV29-1 to TRBJ2-7; D gene unclear. The CDR3 has 13 residues. V lost 7 bases and J lost 3, with 16 bases in between. Germline V gives CDR1 SQVTM, CDR2 ANQGSEA. The CDR3 DNA follows: TGCAGCGGATCTCACGCCTCCAGCTACGAGCAGTACTTC. Amino acids: CSGSHASSYEQYF.

The genes are TRBV20-1 and TRBJ1-2; D not resolved. CDR3 size: 14 residues. V was trimmed by 0 bases and J by 4 bases, leaving 12 bases between them. The germline V gene encodes CDR1 DFQATT and CDR2 SNEGSKA (reference sequence). The CDR3 loop is CSARDPRAGYGYTF. CDR3 DNA sequence: TGCAGTGCTAGAGATCCCCGGGCAGGCTATGGCTACACCTTC.

This clonotype came up many times. This chain uses TRBV10-3 with TRBJ2-7, with D perhaps TRBD1 or TRBD2 (5 bases each). V lost 1 base and J 6 bases, leaving 10 bases between the germline ends. The germline gives CDR1 ENHRY, CDR2 SYGVKD. The CDR3 sequence is 13 residues long. CDR3 sequence: CAISELGVVEQYF. DNA for the CDR3: TGTGCCATCAGTGAGTTGGGGGTGGTCGAGCAGTACTTC.

This chain joins TRBV10-3 and TRBJ1-1, with a weak D call TRBD1 (6 bases). V dropped 0 bases and J dropped 3 bases, with 11 bases sitting between them. Germline V CDR1 and CDR2: ENHRY, SYGVKD. The CDR3 extends over 15 amino acids. Here the CDR3 reads CAISESLGADTEAFF. The DNA of the CDR3 is TGTGCCATCAGTGAGTCCTTGGGGGCGGACACTGAAGCTTTCTTT.

The V call is TRBV29-1, the J call TRBJ2-7; the match to TRBD2 covers 7 bases. Trimming at V came to 4 bases and at J to 6 bases, leaving 9 bases not matched to a gene. Germline CDR1 is SQVTM and CDR2 is ANQGSEA. The CDR3 extends over 13 amino acids. This CDR3 is CSVVRTSGAEQYF. The CDR3 region has the DNA TGCAGCGTTGTTAGGACTAGTGGAGCCGAGCAGTACTTC.

This clonotype was seen ten or more times. The genes are TRBV20-1 and TRBJ1-2; 9 nucleotides agree with TRBD1. Trimming removed 4 bases from V and 4 bases from J; junction bases left unmatched: 13. The CDR3 spans 16 residues. Germline CDR1 reads DFQATT; CDR2 reads SNEGSKA (reference sequence). CDR3 DNA: TGCAGTGCTAATATCCCGAACAGGGGGCTCAGCTATGGCTACACCTTC. It specifies CSANIPNRGLSYGYTF.

The rearrangement joins TRBV9 to TRBJ1-2; D not certain. The germline gives CDR1 SGDLS, CDR2 YYNGEE. The CDR3 is 15 residues long. The germline V and J ends were trimmed by 1 base and 5 bases, with 15 bases remaining between them. CDR3 sequence (DNA): TGTGCCAGCAGCGTATCCCAGTACACCCTTTATGGCTACACCTTC. Amino acid sequence: CASSVSQYTLYGYTF.

In this sample, this clonotype turned up many times. The chain employs TRBV20-1 and TRBJ2-7, with D unclear. CDR1 is DFQATT, CDR2 SNEGSKA, per germline (reference sequence). This CDR3 spans 14 amino acids. Trimming left V 6 bases short and J 2 bases short, with 17 bases between. CDR3 residues: CSAPRRSLPYEQYF. CDR3 DNA sequence: TGCAGTGCCCCGAGGCGGAGCCTCCCCTACGAGCAGTACTTC.

For this clonotype: Because it lacks the conserved phenylalanine or tryptophan at the end, this CDR3 is likely a read error. V is TRBV3-1 and J is TRBJ1-1, with D unresolved. The CDR3 loop spans 15 amino acids. CDR1 is LGHDT, CDR2 YNNKEL, per germline (reference sequence). Trimming took off 2 bases at V and 5 bases at J, with 15 bases between the two ends. CDR3 in DNA: TGTGCCAGCAGCCAATTTCAGGAGGGCTGGACTGAAGCTTTCCTT. This encodes CASSQFQEGWTEAFL.

Remarks on this clonotype: Likely a read error: the CDR3 ends without its conserved phenylalanine or tryptophan. The limits of the CDR3 on the DNA are not certain, so only TCRdb's listed CDR3 is given. The chain employs TRBV29-1 and TRBJ2-5; the D call TRBD2 from the table was never checked on the DNA. The CDR3 is 8 amino acids in total, end residues counted. Germline V lookup: CDR1 SQVTM, CDR2 ANQGSEA. CDR3 loop: CSVLGLAG.

This clonotype was picked up many times. This chain uses TRBV3-1 with TRBJ1-1; D perhaps matches TRBD1 (5 bases). The CDR3 length is 18 residues. Germline values: CDR1 LGHDT, CDR2 YNNKEL (reference sequence). V lost 5 bases, J lost 0 bases, and 22 bases lay in between. The CDR3 protein is CASSSGSRGLHMNTEAFF. DNA for the CDR3: TGTGCCAGCAGCTCAGGATCGAGGGGCCTCCACATGAACACTGAAGCTTTCTTT.

Ten or more counts support this clonotype. CDR3 in amino acids: CASSQVSPTVANYEQYF. The CDR3 DNA follows: TGTGCCAGCAGCCAGGTTTCCCCGACAGTCGCCAACTACGAGCAGTACTTC. The chain carries TRBV14 and TRBJ2-7; the D gene is possibly TRBD1 (5 bases). V dropped 3 bases and J dropped 3 bases, with 21 bases sitting between them. The V gene's germline CDR1 is SGHDN and CDR2 FVKESK. There are 17 residues in the CDR3.

The chain couples TRBV25-1 to TRBJ2-7; 12 bases fit TRBD1. The CDR3 has 14 amino acids. V dropped 11 bases and J dropped 4; count of bases not matched to a gene: 9. Germline CDR1 is MGHDK and CDR2 is SYGVNS. The CDR3 nucleotides are TGTGCCGAGGCCGGGACAGGGGGCTTATACGAGCAGTACTTC. Translation gives CAEAGTGGLYEQYF.

The rearrangement joins TRBV7-2 to TRBJ2-7; 13 bases line up with TRBD2. The germline V gene has CDR1 SGHTA and CDR2 FQGNSA. Trimming took 0 bases from V and 3 from J; bases not matched to a gene: 5. The CDR3 has 17 amino acids. This chain's CDR3 is CASSLAGTSGAYYEQYF. In DNA, the CDR3 is TGTGCCAGCAGCTTAGCCGGGACTAGCGGGGCCTACTACGAGCAGTACTTC.

There are many counts of this clonotype. The chain couples TRBV7-3 to TRBJ2-2; D gene ambiguous. Trimming stripped 5 bases from V and 4 bases from J, with 17 bases between. This CDR3 region has 16 residues. Looked up from germline, CDR1 is SGHTA and CDR2 is FQGTGA. The CDR3 protein is CASSPEKVRSTGELFF. In nucleotides, the CDR3 is TGTGCCAGCAGCCCCGAAAAGGTCAGGAGCACCGGGGAGCTGTTTTTT. Filled out from reference TRBV7-3 and TRBJ2-2, the complete variable domain reads GAGVSQTPSNKVTEKGKYVELRCDPISGHTALYWYRQSLGQGPEFLIYFQGTGAADDSGLPNDRFFAVRPEGSVSTLKIQRTERGDSAVYLCASSPEKVRSTGELFFGEGSRLTVL.

The chain is built from TRBV29-1 and TRBJ2-7, with D possibly TRBD1 on 6 matching bases. The germline V gene has CDR1 SQVTM and CDR2 ANQGSEA. CDR3 length: 13 amino acids. The CDR3 region has the DNA TGCAGTGGGGGCCAGGGTGACACCTACGAGCAGTACTTC. As protein: CSGGQGDTYEQYF.